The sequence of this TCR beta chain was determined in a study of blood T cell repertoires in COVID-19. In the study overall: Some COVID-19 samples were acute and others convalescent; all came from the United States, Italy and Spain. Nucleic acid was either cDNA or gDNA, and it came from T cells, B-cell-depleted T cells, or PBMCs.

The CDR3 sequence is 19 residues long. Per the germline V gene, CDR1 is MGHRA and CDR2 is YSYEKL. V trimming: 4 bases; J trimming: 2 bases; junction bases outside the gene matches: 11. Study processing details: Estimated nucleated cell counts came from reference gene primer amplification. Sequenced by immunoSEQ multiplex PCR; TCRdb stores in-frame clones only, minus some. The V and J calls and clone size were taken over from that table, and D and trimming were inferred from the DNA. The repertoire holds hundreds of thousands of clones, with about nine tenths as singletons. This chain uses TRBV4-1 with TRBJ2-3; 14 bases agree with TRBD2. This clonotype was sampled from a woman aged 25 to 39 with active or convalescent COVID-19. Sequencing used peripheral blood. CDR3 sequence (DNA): TGCGCCAGCAGCCGAGGGACTAGCGGGGGCCCGATTTCCACAGATACGCAGTATTTT. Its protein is CASSRGTSGGPISTDTQYF.